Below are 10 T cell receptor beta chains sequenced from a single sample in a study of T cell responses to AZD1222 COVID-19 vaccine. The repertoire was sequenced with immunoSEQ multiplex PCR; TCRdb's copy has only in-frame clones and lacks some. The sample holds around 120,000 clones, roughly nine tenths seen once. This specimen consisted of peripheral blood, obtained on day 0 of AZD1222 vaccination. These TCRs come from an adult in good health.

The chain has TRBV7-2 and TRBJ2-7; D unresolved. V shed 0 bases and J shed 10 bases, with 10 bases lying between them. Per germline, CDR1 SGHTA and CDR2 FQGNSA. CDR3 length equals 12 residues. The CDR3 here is CASSLAMLEQYF. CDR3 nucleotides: TGTGCCAGCAGCTTAGCGATGTTAGAACAGTACTTC.

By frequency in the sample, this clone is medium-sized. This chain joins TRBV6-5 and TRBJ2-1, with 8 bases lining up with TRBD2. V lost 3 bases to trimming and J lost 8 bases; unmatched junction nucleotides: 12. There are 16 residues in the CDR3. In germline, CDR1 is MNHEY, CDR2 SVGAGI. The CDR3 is CASSYATSGLLDEQFF. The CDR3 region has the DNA TGTGCCAGCAGTTATGCTACTAGCGGACTTCTCGATGAGCAGTTCTTC.

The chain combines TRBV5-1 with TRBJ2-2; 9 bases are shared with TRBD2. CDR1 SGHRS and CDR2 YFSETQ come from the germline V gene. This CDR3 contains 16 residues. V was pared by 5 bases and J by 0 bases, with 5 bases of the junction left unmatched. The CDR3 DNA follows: TGCGCCAGCAGGAGTAGCGGGGGAGCGAACACCGGGGAGCTGTTTTTT. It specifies CASRSSGGANTGELFF.

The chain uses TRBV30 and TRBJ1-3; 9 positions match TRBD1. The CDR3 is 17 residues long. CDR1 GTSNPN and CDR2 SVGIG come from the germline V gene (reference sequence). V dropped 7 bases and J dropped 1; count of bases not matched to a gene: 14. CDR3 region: CAFPGQGTNSSGNTIYF. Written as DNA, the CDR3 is TGTGCCTTCCCGGGACAGGGAACCAACTCATCTGGAAACACCATATATTTT.

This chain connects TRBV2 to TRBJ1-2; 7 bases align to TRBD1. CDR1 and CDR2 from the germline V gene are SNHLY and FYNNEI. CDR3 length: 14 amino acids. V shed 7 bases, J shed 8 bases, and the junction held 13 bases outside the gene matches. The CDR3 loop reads CASIQGRGPRGYTF. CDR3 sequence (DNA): TGTGCCAGCATCCAAGGGAGGGGGCCTCGGGGCTACACCTTC.

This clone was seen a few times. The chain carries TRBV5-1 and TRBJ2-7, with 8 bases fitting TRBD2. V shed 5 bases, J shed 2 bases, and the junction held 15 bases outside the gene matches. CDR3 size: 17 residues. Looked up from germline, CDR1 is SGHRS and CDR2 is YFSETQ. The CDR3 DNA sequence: TGCGCCAGCAGGAGGGAGATAGCGGGATCACCCCCCTACGAGCAGTACTTC. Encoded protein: CASRREIAGSPPYEQYF.

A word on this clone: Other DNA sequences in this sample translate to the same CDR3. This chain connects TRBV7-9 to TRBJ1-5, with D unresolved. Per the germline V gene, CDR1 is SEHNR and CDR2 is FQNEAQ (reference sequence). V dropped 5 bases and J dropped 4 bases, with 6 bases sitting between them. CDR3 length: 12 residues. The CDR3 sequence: CASSPPNQPQHF. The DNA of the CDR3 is TGTGCCAGCAGCCCACCGAATCAGCCCCAGCATTTT.

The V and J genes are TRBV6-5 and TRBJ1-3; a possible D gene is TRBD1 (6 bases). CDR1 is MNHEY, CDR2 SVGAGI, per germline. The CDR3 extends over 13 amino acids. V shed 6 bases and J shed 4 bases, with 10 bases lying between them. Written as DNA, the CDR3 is TGTGCCAGCAGAACAGGGTCGGGAAACACCATATATTTT. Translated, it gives CASRTGSGNTIYF.

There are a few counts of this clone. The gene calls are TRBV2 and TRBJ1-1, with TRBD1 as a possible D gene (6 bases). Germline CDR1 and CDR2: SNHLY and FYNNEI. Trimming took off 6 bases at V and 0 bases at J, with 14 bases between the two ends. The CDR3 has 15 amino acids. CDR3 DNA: TGTGCCAGCAGGGAGAGGGGGGGATTGAACACTGAAGCTTTCTTT. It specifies CASRERGGLNTEAFF.

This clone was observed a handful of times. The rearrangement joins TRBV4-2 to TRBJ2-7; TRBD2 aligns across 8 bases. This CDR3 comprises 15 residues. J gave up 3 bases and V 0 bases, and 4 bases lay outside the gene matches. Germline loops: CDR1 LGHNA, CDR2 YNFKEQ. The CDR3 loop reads CASSQDGGAVYEQYF. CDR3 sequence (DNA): TGTGCCAGCAGCCAAGACGGGGGGGCTGTCTACGAGCAGTACTTC.